This T cell receptor (beta chain) was documented in a study of beta chain features in type 1 diabetes. The study's findings and limits: Among all four CD4+ subsets, Type 1 diabetes patients had TCRB CDR3s that were moderately but significantly shorter.

Between the trimmed V and J ends, which lost 0 bases and 5 bases, there was a span of 6 bases. From germline, CDR1 is SGHRS and CDR2 YFSETQ. The CDR3 extends over 13 amino acids. Regarding this clone: Its antigen remains unknown. This CDR3 is also generated by other DNA sequences in the sample.

Isolated RNA was reverse transcribed in full, so expressed TCRB transcripts were sequenced. Only in-frame clones appear in the TCRdb table, and some are missing; sequencing was by immunoSEQ multiplex PCR. This sample has around 250,000 clones, with around 21% found just once. This clonotype originated in a woman in her forties with type 1 diabetes. The chain combines TRBV5-1 with TRBJ1-5; TRBD1 might be the D (5 bases). The sequenced material came from naive CD4+ T cells from blood. The chain's CDR3 is CASSLGGDQPQHF. DNA of the CDR3: TGCGCCAGCAGCTTGGGGGGGGATCAGCCCCAGCATTTT.